This T cell receptor beta chain appears in the sequencing data of a study of T cell responses to AZD1222 COVID-19 vaccine. Study background: Second doses at about 4 or about 12 weeks were pooled. Findings and caveats of the study: Mostly white British, mostly female donors; authors suggested clonal diversity may be underestimated. Sampling that yielded the repertoires occurred only after the peak T cell response. Nearly half of spike-specific TCRs reportedly go after variant regions that carry no mutations.

Notes on this clone: Its antigen remains unidentified.

This CDR3 comprises 11 residues. The V gene's germline CDR1 is DFQATT and CDR2 SNEGSKA (reference sequence). Trimming took 6 bases from V and 9 from J, leaving 12 bases between them. Using immunoSEQ multiplex PCR, the repertoire was profiled, and TCRdb retains in-frame clones only, with some absent. The sample yields over 130,000 clones, about 93% seen once. The V and J genes are TRBV20-1 and TRBJ2-1; D uncertain. This TCR was recovered from an adult in good health. Here the sequenced sample was peripheral blood, taken on day 0 of AZD1222 vaccination. The CDR3 protein is CSASLPAEQFF. As DNA, the CDR3 is TGCAGTGCATCCCTACCGGCTGAGCAGTTCTTC.